The clone carrying this T cell receptor (beta chain) was seen a handful of times. Its antigen is currently unknown. A single record per CDR3 protein comes from TCRdb applying MiXCR to the reads. The sample carries around 89,000 distinct CDR3 sequences, roughly 29% recorded once. This sample is part of a study of T cell repertoires in cytomegalovirus infection. Study at large: HLA-B-restricted CMV epitopes that are well studied, plus recently identified HLA-C-restricted ones, were used by the study. It can be stated that public TCR beta signatures indicated CMV infection as well as a matching HLA type.

Findings of the study overall: CMV-specific TCR beta clonotypes restricted by HLA-C were the ones dominating the ex vivo response.

Germline V gene sequence: CDR1 SEHNR, CDR2 FQNEAQ (reference sequence). This CDR3 is 15 amino acids long. J gave up 6 bases and V 1 base, and 9 bases lay outside the gene matches. The rearrangement links TRBV7-9 to TRBJ2-7, with 7 bases lining up with TRBD1. Sequencing used CD8+ T cells from cultured PBMCs, obtained from culture after CMV antigen stimulation. The clonotype originates from a human donor in good health (CMV status not recorded). Some clones in this sample may be carry-over from other donors' samples. CDR3 in amino acids: CASSLEGASQFEQYF. The CDR3 DNA is TGTGCCAGCAGCTTAGAGGGGGCTAGTCAGTTCGAGCAGTACTTC.